The 12 T cell receptor beta chains below all came from one sample that was sequenced in a study of blood T cell repertoires in COVID-19. The data were produced by immunoSEQ multiplex PCR, yet TCRdb's version contains in-frame clones alone and is incomplete. This sample has approximately 40,000 clones, with 87% found just once. The sample consisted of peripheral blood. The source is a woman aged 80 or over in a cohort sampled during active or convalescent COVID-19.

This chain links TRBV20-1 with TRBJ2-5; 8 bases fit TRBD1. From germline, CDR1 is DFQATT and CDR2 SNEGSKA (reference sequence). The CDR3 loop spans 14 amino acids. The V and J ends lost 3 bases and 0 bases, in that order; junction bases with no gene match: 3. CDR3 sequence: CSASYRGNQETQYF. The CDR3 DNA reads as TGCAGTGCTAGTTACAGGGGGAACCAAGAGACCCAGTACTTC.

V and J are TRBV9 and TRBJ1-3, with unresolved D. The CDR3 is 15 residues long. Germline-derived CDR1 and CDR2 are SGDLS and YYNGEE. Trimming pared 0 bases from V and 0 bases from J, leaving 7 bases between. The CDR3 coding sequence is TGTGCCAGCAGCGTAGATACAAGCTCTGGAAACACCATATATTTT. This encodes CASSVDTSSGNTIYF.

This rearrangement joins TRBV10-3 to TRBJ2-7, with 10 bases that match TRBD1. Germline V gives CDR1 ENHRY, CDR2 SYGVKD. The CDR3 loop spans 12 amino acids. The V gene end was trimmed by 9 bases and the J gene end by 4 bases; junction bases not matched to a gene: 3. The CDR3 region is CAMRDRGYEQYF. CDR3 in DNA: TGTGCCATGAGGGACAGGGGTTACGAGCAGTACTTC.

The V call is TRBV30, the J call TRBJ2-1, with 9 bases identical to TRBD2. J was trimmed by 9 bases and V by 2 bases; bases with no gene match: 8. Germline loops: CDR1 GTSNPN, CDR2 SVGIG (reference sequence). The CDR3 runs to 14 residues. The CDR3: CAWSPGLAKGEQFF. The CDR3 nucleotides are TGTGCCTGGAGTCCGGGACTAGCCAAGGGTGAGCAGTTCTTC.

Only one count was recorded for this clone. The chain carries TRBV9 and TRBJ2-7, with a possible D match to TRBD2 (6 bases). The germline V and J ends were trimmed by 3 bases and 6 bases, with 22 bases remaining between them. From germline, CDR1 is SGDLS and CDR2 YYNGEE. This CDR3 has 16 amino acids. CDR3 bases: TGTGCCAGCAGCGCCACCGCCGGGACTTCCCTTTCCGAGCAGTACTTC. Protein product: CASSATAGTSLSEQYF.

V and J are TRBV11-3 and TRBJ2-1; TRBD1 matches at 10 bases. The trim removed 8 bases at V and 0 bases at J, leaving 10 bases unmatched. The length of the CDR3 is 17 residues. Germline V gives CDR1 SGHNT, CDR2 YENEEA. CDR3 sequence reads: CASGDRGHSSSYNEQFF. In nucleotides, the CDR3 is TGTGCCAGCGGGGACAGGGGACATTCGAGCTCCTACAATGAGCAGTTCTTC.

This chain uses TRBV5-1 with TRBJ2-2, with a weak D call TRBD2 (6 bases). The CDR3 totals 14 residues. Germline loops: CDR1 SGHRS, CDR2 YFSETQ. Between the trimmed V and J ends, which lost 0 bases and 6 bases, there was a span of 9 bases. In DNA form, the CDR3 reads TGCGCCAGCAGCTTGGACCCGGGAGCCGGGGAGCTGTTTTTT. Protein sequence: CASSLDPGAGELFF.

The chain has TRBV9 and TRBJ1-1; the D gene is possibly TRBD1 (6 bases). The length of the CDR3 is 13 residues. Trimming stripped 2 bases from V and 2 bases from J, with 7 bases between. Per germline, CDR1 SGDLS and CDR2 YYNGEE. In nucleotides, the CDR3 is TGTGCCAGCAGCGTGGACAGAAACACTGAAGCTTTCTTT. It is translated as CASSVDRNTEAFF.

The J gene is TRBJ2-7, the V gene TRBV7-9, with D possibly being TRBD2 (6 bases). The CDR3 sequence is 15 residues long. Between the trimmed V and J ends, which lost 4 bases and 4 bases, there was a span of 17 bases. Looked up from germline, CDR1 is SEHNR and CDR2 is FQNEAQ (reference sequence). The CDR3 coding sequence is TGTGCCAGCAGCTCGGAGGGGCGCAGACTATACGAGCAGTACTTC. It codes for CASSSEGRRLYEQYF.

The chain joins TRBV10-2 to TRBJ2-5; the D gene is possibly TRBD2 (8 bases). CDR1 is WSHSY, CDR2 SAAADI, per germline. The CDR3 consists of 14 residues. The CDR3 spells CARGGGRSQETQYF. As DNA, the CDR3 is TGCGCTCGAGGGGGCGGGAGGTCCCAAGAGACCCAGTACTTC.

In this sample, this clone turned up once. The chain couples TRBV5-4 to TRBJ2-5; D is uncertain. V was pared by 3 bases and J by 0 bases, with 3 bases between. The CDR3 runs to 12 residues. Per germline, CDR1 SGHNT and CDR2 YYREEE (reference sequence). The CDR3 DNA sequence: TGTGCCAGCAGCTCGTACCAAGAGACCCAGTACTTC. It yields the protein CASSSYQETQYF.

In nucleotides, the CDR3 is TGTGCCAGCAGCCCCCATTGGACGGGAACTGAAGCTTTCTTT. Its translation is CASSPHWTGTEAFF. The chain employs TRBV11-3 and TRBJ1-1; the D is unclear. There are 14 residues in the CDR3. The V end was cut by 5 bases, the J end by 5 bases, with 15 bases between. The germline V gene has CDR1 SGHNT and CDR2 YENEEA.